The rows below give T cell receptor beta chains drawn from one sample of a study of blood T cell repertoires in COVID-19. The method was immunoSEQ multiplex PCR; TCRdb's version includes in-frame clones alone and lacks a portion of them. The table shows 130,000 to 150,000 clones, with 85% occurring only once. Input material: PBMCs or T cells enriched from blood (not recorded which). These receptors all stem from a woman aged 40 to 55 who had recovered from COVID-19. Each CDR3 is given with its conserved first and last residue. A D gene is named only where the DNA matches it firmly. Clone size, where shown, is once, few, many, or a class for clones that have expanded.

D: TRBD2; size: .; J: TRBJ2-4; V: TRBV18; DNA: TGTGCCAGCTCACCGGAGGGTGAGCTTGGACTAGGAGGTTCCAAAAACATTCAGTACTTC; CDR3: CASSPEGELGLGGSKNIQYF
D: TRBD1; size: .; J: TRBJ1-3; V: TRBV5-1; DNA: TGCGCCAGCAGCTTGAGTGGACAGGGTGCTGGAAACACCATATATTTT; CDR3: CASSLSGQGAGNTIYF
D: TRBD1; size: .; J: TRBJ1-1; V: TRBV27; DNA: TGTGCCAGCAGTTTAGGACAGGGCGGCGGCACTGAAGCTTTCTTT; CDR3: CASSLGQGGGTEAFF
D: TRBD1; size: .; J: TRBJ1-1; V: TRBV3-1/TRBV3-2; DNA: TGTGCCAGCAGCCAAGAGCAGATCTACAGGGGGGGCACTGAAGCTTTCTTT; CDR3: CASSQEQIYRGGTEAFF
D: .; size: .; J: TRBJ2-2; V: TRBV7-3; DNA: TGTGCCAGCAGCTTAGGGCTCGATTGGTACGGGGCCGGGGAGCTGTTTTTT; CDR3: CASSLGLDWYGAGELFF
D: TRBD2; size: .; J: TRBJ2-1; V: TRBV2; DNA: TGTGCCAGCAGTAGACTAGCGGGTGACCCCAAGGGGAATGAGCAGTTCTTC; CDR3: CASSRLAGDPKGNEQFF
D: .; size: .; J: TRBJ1-2; V: TRBV29-1; DNA: TGCAGCGTTGAAAGGGGTTATGGCTACACCTTC; CDR3: CSVERGYGYTF
D: .; size: few; J: TRBJ2-7; V: TRBV14; DNA: TGTGCCAGCAGCCAAGATGTTCGGGGAACCGAGCAGTACTTC; CDR3: CASSQDVRGTEQYF
D: .; size: .; J: TRBJ2-1; V: TRBV2; DNA: TGTGCCACCGAGGGGGCTCTAGCGACCCACAATGAGCAGTTCTTC; CDR3: CATEGALATHNEQFF
D: TRBD1; size: .; J: TRBJ2-1; V: TRBV19; DNA: TGTGCCAGTAGTCCCGACAGGGGGGAACACAATGAGCAGTTCTTC; CDR3: CASSPDRGEHNEQFF
D: TRBD2; size: .; J: TRBJ2-4; V: TRBV7-3; DNA: TGTGCCAGCAGCTTAACTGAACGGACTAGCGGGGGGCACCGCATCCACTTC; CDR3: CASSLTERTSGGHRIHF
D: TRBD1; size: .; J: TRBJ1-2; V: TRBV27; DNA: TGTGCCAGCAGACAGGGGGCGCGTAACTATGGCTACACCTTC; CDR3: CASRQGARNYGYTF
D: TRBD1; size: .; J: TRBJ1-4; V: TRBV3-1/TRBV3-2; DNA: TGTGCCAGCAGCCAAGATAGGACAGGGAACGAAAAACTGTTTTTT; CDR3: CASSQDRTGNEKLFF
D: TRBD1; size: few; J: TRBJ1-2; V: TRBV29-1; DNA: TGCAGCGTTGAAGGACAGGGGAATAGCTACACCTTC; CDR3: CSVEGQGNSYTF
D: .; size: .; J: TRBJ2-6; V: TRBV5-1; DNA: TGCGCCAGCAGCCCAGAGACAGGTGGGGCCAACGTCCTGACTTTC; CDR3: CASSPETGGANVLTF
D: TRBD1; size: once; J: TRBJ1-2; V: TRBV6-5; DNA: TGTGCCAGCCATTTTAACAGGGGGCGCGCGGAAGGCTACACCTTC; CDR3: CASHFNRGRAEGYTF
D: TRBD1; size: .; J: TRBJ1-1; V: TRBV15; DNA: TGTGCCACCAGCAGAGATCATGAGGGGGCGCGGAACACTGAAGCTTTCTTT; CDR3: CATSRDHEGARNTEAFF
D: .; size: .; J: TRBJ2-1; V: TRBV2; DNA: TGTGCCAGCAGTGAAGCGCACTATAAGAAGACAGTTAGTTTCTTC; CDR3: CASSEAHYKKTVSFF
D: .; size: once; J: TRBJ1-1; V: TRBV30; DNA: TGTGCCTGGGCCTTTGATCGGGAGGTCACTGAAGCTTTCTTT; CDR3: CAWAFDREVTEAFF
D: .; size: .; J: TRBJ1-1; V: TRBV27; DNA: TGTGCCAGCAGTGAAGTCCCGGGACAAGTTGAAGCTTTCTTT; CDR3: CASSEVPGQVEAFF
D: .; size: .; J: TRBJ1-4; V: TRBV30; DNA: TGTGCCTGGGGGTTGAGAAATGAAAAACTGTTTTTT; CDR3: CAWGLRNEKLFF
D: .; size: .; J: TRBJ2-2; V: TRBV12-3/TRBV12-4; DNA: TGTGCCAGCACCCCCAGGGGGGTCGGGGAGCTGTTTTTT; CDR3: CASTPRGVGELFF
D: .; size: once; J: TRBJ2-3; V: TRBV2; DNA: TGTGCCAGCTTCGAACAGGGGGGGAAGGATACGCAGTATTTT; CDR3: CASFEQGGKDTQYF
D: .; size: .; J: TRBJ2-6; V: TRBV13; DNA: TGTGCCAGCAGCGCCGTCGGGGGTTTCTCTGGGGCCAACGTCCTGACTTTC; CDR3: CASSAVGGFSGANVLTF
D: TRBD1; size: .; J: TRBJ1-4; V: TRBV7-9; DNA: TGTGCCAGCAGCACCGGACAGGGGAGTAATGAAAAACTGTTTTTT; CDR3: CASSTGQGSNEKLFF
D: .; size: .; J: TRBJ2-7; V: TRBV2; DNA: TGTGCCAGCAGTGAATACCAGGTGATATCCTACGAGCAGTACTTC; CDR3: CASSEYQVISYEQYF
D: TRBD2; size: .; J: TRBJ2-7; V: TRBV9; DNA: TGTGCCAGCAGCGAGGGCGGGGGGAACTCCTACGAGCAGTACTTC; CDR3: CASSEGGGNSYEQYF
D: TRBD1; size: .; J: TRBJ1-4; V: TRBV27; DNA: TGTGCCAGCAGTTACAGGGGATCTAATGAAAAACTGTTTTTT; CDR3: CASSYRGSNEKLFF
D: TRBD1; size: .; J: TRBJ2-1; V: TRBV29-1; DNA: TGCAGCGGGGGGGACAGGGGCTACAATGAGCAGTTCTTC; CDR3: CSGGDRGYNEQFF
D: TRBD1; size: .; J: TRBJ1-2; V: TRBV5-6; DNA: TGTGCCAGCAGCACCGCCGGGACAGAGATCTACACCTTC; CDR3: CASSTAGTEIYTF
D: .; size: .; J: TRBJ1-3; V: TRBV7-9; DNA: TGTGCCAGCAGGGAAGGGGCTGGAAACACCATATATTTT; CDR3: CASREGAGNTIYF
D: .; size: .; J: TRBJ1-2; V: TRBV19; DNA: TGTGCCAGTAGCGCAGGGAAGCCCTATGGCTACACCTTC; CDR3: CASSAGKPYGYTF
D: .; size: .; J: TRBJ2-3; V: TRBV19; DNA: TGTGCCAGTACCTCACGGGAAAGCACAGATACGCAGTATTTT; CDR3: CASTSRESTDTQYF
D: TRBD1; size: .; J: TRBJ1-3; V: TRBV9; DNA: TGTGCCAGCAGCGGAAGTGGACAGGCGATTGGAAACACCATATATTTT; CDR3: CASSGSGQAIGNTIYF
D: .; size: .; J: TRBJ2-7; V: TRBV2; DNA: TGTGCCAGCAGTGAACCGGACGAGCAGTACTTC; CDR3: CASSEPDEQYF
D: .; size: .; J: TRBJ2-2; V: TRBV7-9; DNA: TGTGCCAGCAGTCCCTATAAGCCCCCGAACACCGGGGAGCTGTTTTTT; CDR3: CASSPYKPPNTGELFF
D: TRBD2; size: .; J: TRBJ2-5; V: TRBV5-1; DNA: TGCGCCAGCAGCTTGGGGAACCTAGCGGGCCTTCAAGAGACCCAGTACTTC; CDR3: CASSLGNLAGLQETQYF